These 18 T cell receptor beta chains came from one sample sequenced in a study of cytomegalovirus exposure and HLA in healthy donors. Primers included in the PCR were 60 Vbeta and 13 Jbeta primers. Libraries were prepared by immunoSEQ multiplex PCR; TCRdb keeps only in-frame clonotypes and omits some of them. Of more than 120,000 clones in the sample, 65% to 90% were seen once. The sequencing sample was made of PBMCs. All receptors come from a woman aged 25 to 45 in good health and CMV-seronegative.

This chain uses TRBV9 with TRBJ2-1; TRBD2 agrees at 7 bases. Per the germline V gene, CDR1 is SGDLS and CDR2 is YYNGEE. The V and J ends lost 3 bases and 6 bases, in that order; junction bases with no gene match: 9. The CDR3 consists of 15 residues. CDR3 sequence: CASSGLAVGGNEQFF. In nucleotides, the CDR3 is TGTGCCAGCAGCGGCCTAGCGGTGGGGGGCAATGAGCAGTTCTTC.

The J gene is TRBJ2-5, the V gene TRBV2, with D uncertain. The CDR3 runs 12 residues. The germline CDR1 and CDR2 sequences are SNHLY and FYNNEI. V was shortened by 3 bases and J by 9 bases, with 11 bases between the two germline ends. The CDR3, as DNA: TGTGCCAGCAGTGATTCGGGTTCTGCCCAGTACTTC. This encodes CASSDSGSAQYF.

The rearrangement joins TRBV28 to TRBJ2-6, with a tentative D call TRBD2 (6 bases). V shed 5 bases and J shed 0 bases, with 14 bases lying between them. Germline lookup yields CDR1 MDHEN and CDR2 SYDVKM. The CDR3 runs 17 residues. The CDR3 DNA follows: TGTGCCAGCAGTCGGCCAGCGGGCATCTCTGGGGCCAACGTCCTGACTTTC. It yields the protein CASSRPAGISGANVLTF.

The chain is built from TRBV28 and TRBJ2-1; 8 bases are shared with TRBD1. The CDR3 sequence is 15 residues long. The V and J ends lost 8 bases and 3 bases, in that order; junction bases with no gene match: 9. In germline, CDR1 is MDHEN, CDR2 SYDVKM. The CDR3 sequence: CASGDDRGFYNEQFF. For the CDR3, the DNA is TGTGCCAGCGGCGACGACAGGGGATTCTACAATGAGCAGTTCTTC.

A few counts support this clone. Here the CDR3 reads CASSQVGQGTPTDTQYF. The CDR3 DNA sequence: TGCGCCAGCAGCCAAGTGGGACAGGGGACCCCCACAGATACGCAGTATTTT. The chain is built from TRBV4-1 and TRBJ2-3; 10 bases map to TRBD1. The CDR3 loop spans 17 amino acids. Germline CDR1 is MGHRA and CDR2 is YSYEKL. V trimming: 1 base; J trimming: 2 bases; junction bases outside the gene matches: 6.

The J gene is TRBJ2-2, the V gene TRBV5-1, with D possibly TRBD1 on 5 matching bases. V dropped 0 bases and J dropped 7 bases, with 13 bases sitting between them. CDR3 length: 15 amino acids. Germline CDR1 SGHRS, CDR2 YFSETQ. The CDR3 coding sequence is TGCGCCAGCAGCTTGGCGTACAGGCCGGACGGGGAGCTGTTTTTT. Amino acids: CASSLAYRPDGELFF.

This chain's CDR3 is CASSIKGASGRTDTQYF. CDR3 nucleotide sequence: TGTGCCAGTAGTATAAAGGGCGCTAGCGGGAGAACAGATACGCAGTATTTT. The V call is TRBV19, the J call TRBJ2-3, with TRBD2 matching over 10 bases. After removal of 2 bases from V and 3 bases from J, the junction contained 8 bases not matched to a gene. The germline gives CDR1 LNHDA, CDR2 SQIVND (reference sequence). CDR3 size: 17 residues.

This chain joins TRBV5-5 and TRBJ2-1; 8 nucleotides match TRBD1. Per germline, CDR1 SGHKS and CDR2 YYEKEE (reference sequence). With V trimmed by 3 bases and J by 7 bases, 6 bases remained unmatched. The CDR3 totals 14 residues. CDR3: CASSWVQGANEQFF. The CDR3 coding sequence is TGTGCCAGCAGCTGGGTCCAGGGGGCAAATGAGCAGTTCTTC.

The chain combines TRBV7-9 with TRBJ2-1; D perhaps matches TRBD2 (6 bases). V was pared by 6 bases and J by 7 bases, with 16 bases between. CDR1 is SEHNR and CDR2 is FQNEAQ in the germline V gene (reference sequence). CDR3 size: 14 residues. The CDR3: CASRTGPGVNEQFF. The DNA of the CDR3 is TGTGCCAGCAGGACGGGACCGGGGGTAAATGAGCAGTTCTTC.

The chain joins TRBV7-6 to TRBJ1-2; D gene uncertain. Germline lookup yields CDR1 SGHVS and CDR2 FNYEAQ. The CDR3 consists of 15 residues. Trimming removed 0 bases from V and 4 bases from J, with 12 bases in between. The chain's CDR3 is CASSLAYGTSYGYTF. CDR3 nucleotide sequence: TGTGCCAGCAGCTTAGCGTATGGTACGAGCTATGGCTACACCTTC.

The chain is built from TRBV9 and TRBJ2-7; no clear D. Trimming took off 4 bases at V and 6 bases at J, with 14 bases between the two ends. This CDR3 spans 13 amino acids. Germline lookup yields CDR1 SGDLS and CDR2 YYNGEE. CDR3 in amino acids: CASSPPWAGEQYF. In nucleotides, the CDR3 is TGTGCCAGCAGCCCGCCTTGGGCAGGCGAGCAGTACTTC.

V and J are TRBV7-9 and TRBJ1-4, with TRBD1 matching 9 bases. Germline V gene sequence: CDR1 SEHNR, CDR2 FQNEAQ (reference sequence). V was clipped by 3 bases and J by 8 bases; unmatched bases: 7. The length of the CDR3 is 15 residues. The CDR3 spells CASSFGGQGAEKLFF. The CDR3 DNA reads TGTGCCAGCAGCTTCGGGGGACAGGGTGCAGAAAAACTGTTTTTT.

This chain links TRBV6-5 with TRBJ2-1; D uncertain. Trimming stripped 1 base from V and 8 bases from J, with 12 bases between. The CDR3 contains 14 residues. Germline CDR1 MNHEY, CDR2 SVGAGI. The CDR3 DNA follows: TGTGCCAGCAGTTACTTCCCGTTTGGGCATGAGCAGTTCTTC. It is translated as CASSYFPFGHEQFF.

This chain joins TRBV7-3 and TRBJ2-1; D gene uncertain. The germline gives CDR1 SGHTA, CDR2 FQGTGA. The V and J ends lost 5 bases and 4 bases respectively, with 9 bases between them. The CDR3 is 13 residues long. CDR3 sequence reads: CASSRAGYNEQFF. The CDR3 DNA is TGTGCCAGCAGCCGCGCCGGGTACAATGAGCAGTTCTTC.

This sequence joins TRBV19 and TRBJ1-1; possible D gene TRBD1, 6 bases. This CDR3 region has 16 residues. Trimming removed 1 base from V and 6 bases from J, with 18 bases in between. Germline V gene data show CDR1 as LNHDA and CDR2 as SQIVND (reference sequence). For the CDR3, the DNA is TGTGCCAGTAGTATAGGTGACAGGATGGTGGGGCCTGAAGCTTTCTTT. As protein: CASSIGDRMVGPEAFF.

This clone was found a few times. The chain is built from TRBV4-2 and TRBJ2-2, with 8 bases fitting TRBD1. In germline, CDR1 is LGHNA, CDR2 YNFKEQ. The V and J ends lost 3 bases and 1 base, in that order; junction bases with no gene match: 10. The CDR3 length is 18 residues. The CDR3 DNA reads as TGTGCCAGCAGCCACCAGCTCGACGGGACAGGGAACACCGGGGAGCTGTTTTTT. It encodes CASSHQLDGTGNTGELFF.

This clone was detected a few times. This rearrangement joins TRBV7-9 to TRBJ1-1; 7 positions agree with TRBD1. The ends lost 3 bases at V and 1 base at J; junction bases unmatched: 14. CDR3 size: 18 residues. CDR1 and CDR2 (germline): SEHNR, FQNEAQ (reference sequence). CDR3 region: CASSFLPGGVGRNTEAFF. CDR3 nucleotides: TGTGCCAGCAGCTTTCTTCCAGGGGGTGTGGGCAGGAACACTGAAGCTTTCTTT.

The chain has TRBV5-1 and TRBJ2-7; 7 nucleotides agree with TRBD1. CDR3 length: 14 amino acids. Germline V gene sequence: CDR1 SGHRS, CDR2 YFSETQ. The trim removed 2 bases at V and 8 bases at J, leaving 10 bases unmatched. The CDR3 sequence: CASSFATGSAKQYF. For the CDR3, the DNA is TGCGCCAGCAGCTTTGCGACAGGGAGCGCGAAGCAGTACTTC.